Given below is one TCR beta chain in context. The data are from a study of blood T cell repertoires in COVID-19. Overall study context: Samples of COVID-19 (acute and convalescent) were obtained from the United States, Italy and Spain.

Some clones are missing from TCRdb's copy, which holds only in-frame ones; the method was immunoSEQ multiplex PCR. Of 300,000 to 400,000 clones in the sample, roughly 85% are singletons; the top ten hold around 6.9%. Per germline, CDR1 SGHKS and CDR2 YYEKEE (reference sequence). This CDR3 has 15 residues. V lost 4 bases, J lost 2 bases, and 9 bases stayed unmatched. Sequencing input: peripheral blood. The TCR was taken from a human donor in a cohort sampled during active COVID-19. The chain uses TRBV5-5 and TRBJ2-7, with 7 bases identical to TRBD2. CDR3: CASSAGGGRPYEQYF. CDR3 in DNA: TGTGCCAGCAGCGCTGGCGGGGGTCGCCCCTACGAGCAGTACTTC.